This T cell receptor beta chain was retrieved from a study of Ad26.COV2.S vaccination and SARS-CoV-2 variants. Study overall: The authors gave Ad26.COV2.S intramuscularly, either once or twice 56 days apart.

CDR1 SGHNT and CDR2 YENEEA come from the germline V gene. V shed 1 base, J shed 7 bases, and the junction held 6 bases outside the gene matches. This CDR3 comprises 15 residues. Clones were read by immunoSEQ multiplex PCR, and TCRdb kept only the in-frame ones, dropping some. The repertoire includes more than 250,000 clones, 87% of them detected once, and approximately 3.4% sits in the top ten. As for treatment: some 19 received Ad26.COV2.S at low or high dose, single or two shots; roughly 5 received placebo; per-sample allocation not given. Day 63 following the first vaccine or placebo injection was when the samples were taken.

The rearrangement links TRBV11-3 to TRBJ2-1, with TRBD2 identical over 8 bases. Material: peripheral blood, obtained in a trial of Ad26.COV2.S vaccine versus placebo. The TCR sequence derives from a person between 18 and 59 years old who received the Ad26.COV2.S COVID-19 vaccine or a placebo. The CDR3 loop reads CASSLAGGKGNEQFF. Written as DNA, the CDR3 is TGTGCCAGCAGCTTAGCGGGAGGGAAAGGGAATGAGCAGTTCTTC.